The clone carrying this T cell receptor beta chain has more than one count but fewer than ten. Its target is not known. With V trimmed by 4 bases and J by 8 bases, 5 bases remained unmatched. Germline CDR1 and CDR2: SGHTA and FQGNSA. The CDR3 is 14 residues long. The sample comes from a study of T cell repertoires in cytomegalovirus infection. From the reads, TCRdb called clonotypes with MiXCR, one entry per CDR3 protein. The sample contains some 350,000 distinct CDR3 sequences, approximately 35% of which appear only once. This sequence was found in a human donor in good health (CMV status not recorded). Some clones in this sample may be carry-over from other donors' samples. The gene calls are TRBV7-2 and TRBJ2-4; TRBD1 matches at 10 bases. Sample: cultured PBMCs, taken from culture after CMV antigen stimulation. The CDR3 DNA reads as TGTGCCAGCAGCTCGGGACAGGGGAGGGACATTCAGTACTTC. Translating gives CASSSGQGRDIQYF.